A selection of T cell receptor beta chains follows, all from one sample in a study of blood T cell repertoires in COVID-19. The repertoire was sequenced with immunoSEQ multiplex PCR; TCRdb's copy has only in-frame clones and lacks some. The sample lists about 370,000 clones, more than 70% occurring once. The sample consisted of peripheral blood. The source of these receptors is a woman between 25 and 40 years old with COVID-19, enrolled during active disease. The CDR3 runs from the conserved cysteine through the conserved F or W. Fields, in order: D gene, clone size, CDR3 length, J gene, V gene, CDR3 protein, CDR3 DNA. A D gene is named only where the DNA matches it firmly. Expanded clones are given a class, and other clones once, few, many or no size at all.

- - 15 TRBJ1-1 TRBV19 CASSEAGAKNTEAFF TGTGCCAGTAGCGAGGCAGGGGCAAAGAACACTGAAGCTTTCTTT
- - 14 TRBJ1-3 TRBV29-1 CSAVTPRWGNTIYF TGCAGCGCCGTGACTCCCCGGTGGGGAAACACCATATATTTT
- - 13 TRBJ1-6 TRBV2 CASSERGNSPLHF TGTGCCAGCAGTGAAAGGGGCAATTCACCCCTCCACTTT
- few 14 TRBJ1-1 TRBV19 CASSLSVTNTEAFF TGTGCCAGTAGTCTATCCGTCACGAACACTGAAGCTTTCTTT
TRBD1 - 17 TRBJ1-2 TRBV6-1 CASSESRDRSLNYGYTF TGTGCCAGCAGCGAAAGCCGGGACAGGAGTCTTAACTATGGCTACACCTTC
- - 14 TRBJ2-3 TRBV5-4 CASSPGALSHTQYF TGTGCCAGCAGCCCGGGTGCGCTCTCGCATACGCAGTATTTT
TRBD1 - 14 TRBJ1-3 TRBV6-5 CASSPDRAGNTIYF TGTGCCAGCAGTCCCGACAGGGCCGGAAACACCATATATTTT
TRBD2 - 15 TRBJ2-1 TRBV9 CASSVVGGYLGEQFF TGTGCCAGCAGCGTAGTCGGGGGGTACTTAGGCGAGCAGTTCTTC
- - 11 TRBJ2-7 TRBV10-3 CAIGQGYEQYF TGTGCCATCGGCCAGGGCTACGAGCAGTACTTC
- once 13 TRBJ2-7 TRBV27 CASRPTGIYEQYF TGTGCCAGCAGACCCACAGGGATTTACGAGCAGTACTTC
TRBD1 - 13 TRBJ2-1 TRBV29-1 CSVGSQGGFEQFF TGCAGCGTTGGTTCACAGGGGGGTTTCGAGCAGTTCTTC
- - 14 TRBJ2-1 TRBV9 CASSPLGTPSEQFF TGTGCCAGCAGCCCCCTTGGGACTCCCAGTGAGCAGTTCTTC
- - 15 TRBJ2-3 TRBV5-6 CASSQGPVGTDTQYF TGTGCCAGCAGCCAGGGCCCCGTGGGCACAGATACGCAGTATTTT
TRBD1 - 16 TRBJ1-1 TRBV5-6 CASTAGGKTVNTEAFF TGTGCCAGCACAGCAGGGGGAAAGACGGTGAACACTGAAGCTTTCTTT
- few 13 TRBJ2-7 TRBV4-1 CASSSDYSYEQYF TGCGCCAGCAGTTCGGACTATTCCTACGAGCAGTACTTC
- - 14 TRBJ2-7 TRBV9 CASSVGLALSEQYF TGTGCCAGCAGCGTAGGCCTAGCTCTCAGCGAGCAGTACTTC
- once 15 TRBJ2-6 TRBV30 CACLLVGSGANVLTF TGTGCCTGTCTCCTAGTAGGCTCTGGGGCCAACGTCCTGACTTTC
- - 15 TRBJ2-2 TRBV19 CASSADSRGTGELFF TGTGCCAGTAGTGCTGACTCAAGGGGCACCGGGGAGCTGTTTTTT
- - 17 TRBJ2-7 TRBV1 CTSSPPFNPGDVDEQYF TGCACCAGCAGCCCCCCCTTCAATCCGGGAGATGTCGACGAGCAGTACTTC
- - 15 TRBJ1-5 TRBV6-5 CASRLDSNSNQPQHF TGTGCCAGCAGATTAGACAGTAATAGCAATCAGCCCCAGCATTTT
TRBD1 - 14 TRBJ1-5 TRBV28 CASSFGRGNQPQHF TGTGCCAGCAGTTTCGGCAGGGGGAATCAGCCCCAGCATTTT
- - 15 TRBJ2-2 TRBV21-1 CASSKGGRAAGELFF TGTGCCAGCAGCAAAGGCGGGAGGGCCGCCGGGGAGCTGTTTTTT
TRBD2 - 17 TRBJ2-2 TRBV4-1 CASSLGLAGVFVGELFF TGCGCCAGCAGCCTAGGACTAGCGGGAGTGTTTGTCGGGGAGCTGTTTTTT
- - 13 TRBJ1-1 TRBV7-9 CASSSRASTEAFF TGTGCCAGCAGCTCGCGGGCCTCCACTGAAGCTTTCTTT
TRBD1 - 15 TRBJ1-2 TRBV2 CASSTPGQGFYGYTF TGTGCCAGCAGTACACCTGGACAGGGGTTCTATGGCTACACCTTC
TRBD1 - 13 TRBJ1-2 TRBV5-1 CASSAQGEYGYTF TGCGCCAGCAGCGCACAGGGGGAATATGGCTACACCTTC
- - 14 TRBJ2-7 TRBV30 CAWSPTGSSYEQYF TGTGCCTGGAGCCCGACTGGCAGCTCCTACGAGCAGTACTTC